These 26 T cell receptor beta chains were sequenced from one sample in a study of early T cells in non-severe SARS-CoV-2 infection. TCRdb re-analysed the 5' RACE reads in MiXCR, keeping a single row per CDR3 protein. The sample consists of more than 20,000 distinct CDR3 sequences, 3.5% to 4.5% of them appearing once. Sequencing was done on a sample of whole blood. These receptors all come from an adult who was a healthcare worker with PCR-confirmed SARS-CoV-2 infection or an uninfected control (not recorded which).

This clonotype came up many times. The V call is TRBV2, the J call TRBJ2-4; 9 nucleotides line up with TRBD1. V was clipped by 3 bases and J by 7 bases; unmatched bases: 7. The CDR3 loop spans 15 amino acids. Germline CDR1 reads SNHLY; CDR2 reads FYNNEI. CDR3 DNA: TGTGCCAGCAGTGAGGACAGGGGAGTATTCAACATTCAGTACTTC. Translating it yields CASSEDRGVFNIQYF.

This clonotype has only a few counts. The chain has TRBV24-1 and TRBJ2-7; tentatively, D is TRBD2 (5 bases). Trimming removed 10 bases from V and 4 bases from J, with 16 bases in between. The CDR3 runs 13 residues. From germline, CDR1 is KGHDR and CDR2 SFDVKD. This CDR3 reads CATCGQDLYEQYF. Here the CDR3 DNA reads TGTGCCACTTGCGGCCAGGACTTATACGAGCAGTACTTC.

This sequence joins TRBV13 and TRBJ2-3, with D possibly called TRBD1 or TRBD2 (6 bases each). The CDR3 contains 16 residues. The germline gives CDR1 PRHDT, CDR2 FYEKMQ (reference sequence). The V and J ends lost 9 bases and 5 bases respectively, with 24 bases between them. The CDR3 region is CASSPGFSGAIDTQYF. The CDR3 nucleotides read TGTGCCAGTAGCCCAGGGTTCTCGGGGGCCATAGATACGCAGTATTTT.

This clonotype was observed at least ten times. Here the CDR3 DNA reads TGTGCCAGCAGTGCCCAATATCCAGGAGTCAGCCGCTCTGGGGCCAACGTCCTGACTTTC. Amino acids: CASSAQYPGVSRSGANVLTF. The chain couples TRBV12-3 or TRBV12-4 to TRBJ2-6; D is unclear. CDR3 length equals 20 residues. Trimming stripped 5 bases from V and 0 bases from J, with 23 bases between.

This clonotype has a handful of counts. V and J are TRBV6-2 or TRBV6-3 and TRBJ1-1, with D maybe TRBD1 (6 bases). Looked up from germline, CDR1 is MNHEY and CDR2 is SVGEGT. There are 13 residues in the CDR3. The V and J ends lost 1 base and 6 bases respectively, with 9 bases between them. The DNA of the CDR3 is TGTGCCAGCAGTTACTTTCGACAGGCTGAAGCTTTCTTT. Translation gives CASSYFRQAEAFF.

This clonotype was seen ten or more times. The chain is built from TRBV6-6 and TRBJ1-1; D unclear. CDR1 and CDR2 (germline): MNHNY, SVGAGI (reference sequence). V was clipped by 0 bases and J by 1 base, with 12 bases between them. The CDR3 runs to 16 residues. Written as DNA, the CDR3 is TGTGCCAGCAGTTACTCGAGGGCAGCCCCGAACACTGAAGCTTTCTTT. Translating it yields CASSYSRAAPNTEAFF.

Only a few counts were recorded for this clonotype. V usage is TRBV6-2 or TRBV6-3 and J usage is TRBJ1-2, with a weak D call TRBD1 (6 bases). CDR3 length: 17 residues. CDR1 and CDR2 from the germline V gene are MNHEY and SVGEGT. V lost 6 bases and J 3 bases, leaving 23 bases between the germline ends. CDR3 region: CASRTPRSSRGDYGYTF. The CDR3 DNA follows: TGTGCCAGCAGAACGCCGAGATCTTCCAGGGGCGACTATGGCTACACCTTC.

Sample share makes this clonotype medium-sized. This chain joins TRBV7-2 and TRBJ2-1, with 7 bases lining up with TRBD2. Per germline, CDR1 SGHTA and CDR2 FQGNSA. The CDR3 length is 15 residues. V lost 1 base and J lost 15; bases outside the gene matches: 15. CDR3 amino acids: CASSLEGRANSPRFF. DNA of the CDR3: TGTGCCAGCAGCTTAGAGGGGAGGGCCAACTCTCCCAGGTTCTTC.

This clonotype was counted at least ten times. The gene calls are TRBV6-2 or TRBV6-3 and TRBJ2-6, with D perhaps assigned TRBD1 or TRBD2 (5 bases each). This CDR3 has 17 amino acids. Germline CDR1 reads MNHEY; CDR2 reads SVGEGT. V lost 7 bases to trimming and J lost 0 bases, with 16 bases between them. CDR3 residues: CASTPWLGDSGANVLTF. CDR3 sequence (DNA): TGTGCCAGCACCCCCTGGTTGGGGGACTCTGGGGCCAACGTCCTGACTTTC.

This clonotype was seen at least ten times. The chain carries TRBV5-1 and TRBJ2-6; the D gene is possibly TRBD2 (5 bases). V lost 2 bases, J lost 6 bases, and 9 bases lay in between. There are 14 residues in the CDR3. CDR1 and CDR2 from the germline V gene are SGHRS and YFSETQ. The CDR3 is CASSLSREANVLTF. The CDR3 nucleotides read TGCGCCAGCAGCTTAAGCCGGGAGGCCAACGTCCTGACTTTC.

Concerning this clonotype: A much more abundant neighbour one base away suggests this may be a read error. It is likely a read error, because the conserved phenylalanine at the end of the CDR3 is missing. In nucleotides, the CDR3 is TGTGCCAGCAGCTTGCAAGTGCGACTAGCGGGGAAAGAGACCCAGTACTAC. Protein sequence: CASSLQVRLAGKETQYY. The rearrangement uses TRBV7-3 and TRBJ2-5; TRBD2 aligns across 11 bases. V was clipped by 3 bases and J by 3 bases; unmatched bases: 9. The CDR3 has 17 amino acids. Germline lookup yields CDR1 SGHTA and CDR2 FQGTGA.

This clonotype showed up many times. The chain carries TRBV11-2 and TRBJ1-6; D remains ambiguous. Germline CDR1 is SGHAT and CDR2 is FQNNGV. This CDR3 comprises 13 residues. The germline V and J ends were trimmed by 2 bases and 6 bases, with 5 bases remaining between them. The CDR3 bases are TGTGCCAGCAGCTTAAACCCTAATTCACCCCTCCACTTT. Translation: CASSLNPNSPLHF.

This clonotype was seen ten or more times. CDR3 bases: TGCGCCAGCAGCTTGGGCGGGGGGGCTTACAATGAGCAGTTCTTC. It is translated as CASSLGGGAYNEQFF. This chain uses TRBV5-1 with TRBJ2-1; 9 nucleotides line up with TRBD2. With 0 bases clipped from V and 4 bases from J, the junction kept 2 bases outside the gene matches. The germline V gene has CDR1 SGHRS and CDR2 YFSETQ. The CDR3 length is 15 residues.

This chain links TRBV29-1 with TRBJ2-2; no clear D. With 7 bases removed from V and 6 bases from J, the gap between germline ends came to 9 bases. The V gene's germline CDR1 is SQVTM and CDR2 ANQGSEA. This CDR3 is 11 amino acids long. The CDR3 loop is CSAAAPGELFF. The CDR3 nucleotides read TGCAGCGCCGCGGCCCCCGGGGAGCTGTTTTTT.

This chain links TRBV3-1 with TRBJ2-2, with D maybe TRBD2 (5 bases). The CDR3 runs 13 residues. V lost 4 bases and J 6 bases, leaving 9 bases between the germline ends. CDR1 is LGHDT and CDR2 is YNNKEL in the germline V gene (reference sequence). The CDR3 region is CASSPLSAGELFF. CDR3 nucleotide sequence: TGTGCCAGCAGCCCCCTTAGCGCCGGGGAGCTGTTTTTT.

This clonotype is categorized as medium-sized. This chain links TRBV7-9 with TRBJ2-7; TRBD2 matches 9 bases. Trimming took 5 bases from V and 2 from J; bases not matched to a gene: 7. The CDR3 has 15 amino acids. The V gene's germline CDR1 is SEHNR and CDR2 FQNEAQ (reference sequence). The CDR3 DNA reads as TGTGCCAGCAGCCCGCGGGGGGGCTCGGCCTACGAGCAGTACTTC. It codes for CASSPRGGSAYEQYF.

The chain uses TRBV24-1 and TRBJ2-1; tentatively, D is TRBD1 or TRBD2 (6 bases each). Trimming took off 3 bases at V and 9 bases at J, with 11 bases between the two ends. The CDR3 is made up of 13 amino acids. CDR1 is KGHDR, CDR2 SFDVKD, per germline. In DNA form, the CDR3 reads TGTGCCACCAGTGATCGCAGGGGAGGTGAGCAGTTCTTC. Translated, it gives CATSDRRGGEQFF.

The chain is built from TRBV11-2 and TRBJ2-1; D call uncertain. The V end lost 2 bases, the J end lost 5 bases, and 13 bases lay between the germline ends. The germline CDR1 and CDR2 sequences are SGHAT and FQNNGV. This CDR3 is built from 15 residues. The CDR3 coding sequence is TGTGCCAGCAGCTTATGGGGTAACGCCAACAATGAGCAGTTCTTC. Translating gives CASSLWGNANNEQFF.

This clonotype was picked up many times. The genes are TRBV12-3 or TRBV12-4 and TRBJ1-6; 8 bases are a match to TRBD1. V trimming: 2 bases; J trimming: 7 bases; junction bases outside the gene matches: 1. There are 14 residues in the CDR3. The CDR3 is CASSLRTGNSPLHF. CDR3 sequence (DNA): TGTGCCAGCAGTTTAAGGACAGGGAATTCACCCCTCCACTTT.

This clonotype was seen many times. The rearrangement uses TRBV2 and TRBJ1-5, with D maybe TRBD1 (5 bases). The CDR3 loop spans 13 amino acids. The ends were cut back, 5 bases at V and 7 bases at J, with 12 bases in the middle. Looked up from germline, CDR1 is SNHLY and CDR2 is FYNNEI. DNA for the CDR3: TGTGCCAGCAGTAAAGGGGAGGACCAGCCCCAGCATTTT. It yields the protein CASSKGEDQPQHF.

This chain uses TRBV11-3 with TRBJ2-2; tentative D call: TRBD2 (5 bases). Trimming shortened V by 5 bases and J by 6 bases, and 10 bases separated the two germline ends. The V gene's germline CDR1 is SGHNT and CDR2 YENEEA. The CDR3 has 13 residues. The CDR3 protein is CASSPGLPGELFF. Here the CDR3 DNA reads TGTGCCAGCAGCCCAGGACTCCCCGGGGAGCTGTTTTTT.

This clonotype was observed a handful of times. This chain uses TRBV2 with TRBJ2-4, with D possibly matching TRBD2 (6 bases). This CDR3 spans 15 amino acids. V shed 2 bases and J shed 6 bases, with 14 bases lying between them. Germline assignment: CDR1 SNHLY and CDR2 FYNNEI. The CDR3, as DNA: TGTGCCAGCAGTGAATTGCGGGGTTCCGGAAACATTCAGTACTTC. Protein: CASSELRGSGNIQYF.

At least ten counts were recorded for this clonotype. CDR3: CASSMIRNQPQHF. Here the CDR3 DNA reads TGTGCCAGTAGTATGATCCGCAATCAGCCCCAGCATTTT. The genes are TRBV19 and TRBJ1-5; D unresolved. This CDR3 contains 13 residues. V dropped 3 bases and J dropped 2 bases, with 5 bases sitting between them. Germline assignment: CDR1 LNHDA and CDR2 SQIVND (reference sequence).

The chain employs TRBV6-5 and TRBJ2-6, with a possible D match to TRBD1 (5 bases). V shed 10 bases and J shed 0 bases, with 10 bases lying between them. This CDR3 region has 14 residues. CDR1 is MNHEY, CDR2 SVGAGI, per germline. CDR3 coding DNA: TGTGCCACCTACAGGATCTCTGGGGCCAACGTCCTGACTTTC. This sequence encodes CATYRISGANVLTF.

Ten or more counts support this clonotype. This chain joins TRBV6-5 and TRBJ1-1, with a possible D match to TRBD1 (5 bases). V lost 10 bases, J lost 1 base, and 16 bases lay in between. This CDR3 is built from 14 residues. Germline CDR1 MNHEY, CDR2 SVGAGI. In nucleotides, the CDR3 is TGTGCCACCGCCGGGGGGGGAGGGAACACTGAAGCTTTCTTT. This translates into CATAGGGGNTEAFF.

This clonotype was observed at least ten times. The CDR3 DNA reads as TGTGCCAGTAGTCCCCCGCGAGGACAGAGGAACACCGGGGAGCTGTTTTTT. The encoded protein is CASSPPRGQRNTGELFF. V and J are TRBV19 and TRBJ2-2, with D tentatively TRBD1 (6 bases). CDR3 length: 17 residues. V lost 5 bases and J lost 1, with 17 bases in between. Germline V gene data show CDR1 as LNHDA and CDR2 as SQIVND (reference sequence).